Following are 17 T cell receptor beta chains from one sample sequenced in a study of shared T cell receptors in the human thymus. Libraries were prepared by immunoSEQ multiplex PCR; TCRdb keeps only in-frame clonotypes and omits some of them. This sample has approximately 730,000 clones; approximately 85% occur once, and the top ten carry more than 0.008%. A further study also used this sample, focusing on human thymus T cells.

The sequencing sample was made of thymocytes. The receptor set was obtained from a girl under two years old with a congenital heart defect.

This rearrangement joins TRBV2 to TRBJ1-5, with 7 bases fitting TRBD1. The CDR3 covers 15 residues. Germline V CDR1 and CDR2: SNHLY, FYNNEI. Unmatched junction bases numbered 8, after V lost 3 bases and J lost 6 bases. The CDR3 spells CASSERDRRCQPQHF. The CDR3 bases are TGTGCCAGCAGTGAGAGGGACAGAAGGTGTCAGCCCCAGCATTTT.

The V and J genes are TRBV5-1 and TRBJ2-3, with 11 bases lining up with TRBD2. CDR1 and CDR2 from the germline V gene are SGHRS and YFSETQ. V shed 8 bases and J 4 bases; nucleotides not matched to a gene: 6. This CDR3 contains 14 residues. CDR3 sequence reads: CASLAGGSADTQYF. CDR3 sequence (DNA): TGCGCCAGTCTAGCGGGGGGTTCGGCAGATACGCAGTATTTT.

The rearrangement uses TRBV4-1 and TRBJ1-5, with TRBD1 matching over 8 bases. The CDR3 runs 14 residues. J gave up 6 bases and V 1 base, and 2 bases lay outside the gene matches. Looked up from germline, CDR1 is MGHRA and CDR2 is YSYEKL. CDR3 sequence reads: CASSQGTGPQPQHF. The DNA of the CDR3 is TGCGCCAGCAGCCAAGGGACAGGGCCTCAGCCCCAGCATTTT.

The chain employs TRBV6-1 and TRBJ1-5; TRBD1 is a possible D gene (6 bases). V lost 4 bases and J lost 4, with 17 bases in between. This CDR3 has 16 amino acids. CDR1 MNHNS and CDR2 SASEGT come from the germline V gene. The CDR3: CASSGGQPAHNQPQHF. In nucleotides, the CDR3 is TGTGCCAGCAGTGGAGGACAGCCGGCCCATAATCAGCCCCAGCATTTT.

The V and J genes are TRBV19 and TRBJ1-1; D not resolved. The CDR3 consists of 14 residues. Between the trimmed V and J ends, which lost 1 base and 6 bases, there was a span of 12 bases. CDR1 and CDR2 (germline): LNHDA, SQIVND (reference sequence). This CDR3 is CASSIAGGAAEAFF. CDR3 nucleotides: TGTGCCAGTAGTATAGCCGGAGGTGCCGCTGAAGCTTTCTTT.

The chain has TRBV4-1 and TRBJ1-2, with 9 bases lining up with TRBD1. The trim removed 0 bases at V and 4 bases at J, leaving 6 bases unmatched. Looked up from germline, CDR1 is MGHRA and CDR2 is YSYEKL. The CDR3 consists of 16 residues. CDR3 sequence (DNA): TGCGCCAGCAGCCAAGACGAGGGACAGGGATTCTATGGCTACACCTTC. This gives the protein CASSQDEGQGFYGYTF.

This chain links TRBV5-6 with TRBJ1-1; the match to TRBD1 covers 7 bases. Germline V gene data show CDR1 as SGHDT and CDR2 as YYEEEE. The CDR3 length is 16 residues. The junction had 5 bases not matched to a gene; V was cut back by 0 bases and J by 0 bases. Written as DNA, the CDR3 is TGTGCCAGCAGCTTGGAGGGGGCCGGTTTGAACACTGAAGCTTTCTTT. Protein product: CASSLEGAGLNTEAFF.

This clone appeared a single time. The CDR3 sequence is CASSEAWYKGTSNPKDTEAFF. Written as DNA, the CDR3 is TGCGCCAGCAGTGAGGCCTGGTATAAAGGGACATCCAACCCAAAGGACACTGAAGCTTTCTTT. The rearrangement links TRBV10-1 to TRBJ1-1; the D gene is possibly TRBD1 (6 bases). CDR1 WNHNN and CDR2 SYGVQD come from the germline V gene (reference sequence). Trimming took 2 bases from V and 3 from J, leaving 31 bases between them. This CDR3 contains 21 residues.

This chain uses TRBV19 with TRBJ1-1; D gene uncertain. Germline-derived CDR1 and CDR2 are LNHDA and SQIVND (reference sequence). Trimming left V 5 bases short and J 1 base short, with 17 bases between. The CDR3 spans 16 residues. The CDR3 DNA follows: TGTGCCAGTAGTCAGCTCCCCAGAGGGTCGAACACTGAAGCTTTCTTT. It encodes CASSQLPRGSNTEAFF.

V is TRBV10-2 and J is TRBJ2-2; TRBD2 matches at 9 bases. The V gene's germline CDR1 is WSHSY and CDR2 SAAADI. The CDR3 extends over 14 amino acids. With 8 bases clipped from V and 9 bases from J, the junction kept 10 bases outside the gene matches. In nucleotides, the CDR3 is TGCGCCAGCTGTGCGACTAGCGGTACCAGGGAGCTGTTTTTT. Translating gives CASCATSGTRELFF.

The table lists this clone with a few counts. This chain links TRBV27 with TRBJ2-7; 10 bases agree with TRBD1. The germline V gene encodes CDR1 MNHEY and CDR2 SMNVEV (reference sequence). CDR3 size: 15 residues. Unmatched junction bases numbered 10, after V lost 6 bases and J lost 5 bases. The CDR3 reads CASRARDRGSHEQYF. The CDR3 coding sequence is TGTGCCAGCAGAGCCCGGGACAGGGGTTCGCACGAGCAGTACTTC.

This rearrangement joins TRBV14 to TRBJ2-7; maybe TRBD2 (5 bases). This CDR3 comprises 14 residues. Between the trimmed V and J ends, which lost 0 bases and 7 bases, there was a span of 13 bases. Germline V CDR1 and CDR2: SGHDN, FVKESK. CDR3 sequence: CASSQDLRDKEQYF. In DNA, the CDR3 is TGTGCCAGCAGCCAAGATCTCCGGGATAAGGAGCAGTACTTC.

The rearrangement uses TRBV28 and TRBJ1-1; TRBD1 might be the D (5 bases). The V and J ends lost 7 bases and 5 bases respectively, with 11 bases between them. The CDR3 has 12 residues. In germline, CDR1 is MDHEN, CDR2 SYDVKM. The CDR3 DNA follows: TGTGCCAGCAACCCGGAGGGGACTGAAGCTTTCTTT. Translated, it gives CASNPEGTEAFF.

The chain carries TRBV7-3 and TRBJ1-1; D is perhaps TRBD1 (5 bases). The CDR3 is 16 residues long. From germline, CDR1 is SGHTA and CDR2 FQGTGA. The V gene lost 5 bases and the J gene lost 2 bases, with 18 bases spanning the gap. CDR3 coding DNA: TGTGCCAGCAGCACCCGGGGCGGGGACCCAAACACTGAAGCTTTCTTT. This encodes CASSTRGGDPNTEAFF.

This chain joins TRBV2 and TRBJ1-1; 7 bases align to TRBD1. Germline V lookup: CDR1 SNHLY, CDR2 FYNNEI. J was trimmed by 4 bases and V by 6 bases; bases with no gene match: 5. The CDR3 length is 13 residues. Here the CDR3 DNA reads TGTGCCAGCAGGTACAGGGGTGCCACTGAAGCTTTCTTT. Protein: CASRYRGATEAFF.

V and J are TRBV6-1 and TRBJ2-3; D unresolved. The CDR3 sequence is 13 residues long. The V gene lost 4 bases and the J gene lost 2 bases, with 7 bases spanning the gap. CDR1 MNHNS and CDR2 SASEGT come from the germline V gene. The CDR3: CASSGIVTDTQYF. The DNA of the CDR3 is TGTGCCAGCAGTGGTATAGTCACAGATACGCAGTATTTT.

The chain carries TRBV30 and TRBJ1-6; a possible D gene is TRBD1 (5 bases). Trimming took 5 bases from V and 10 from J, leaving 15 bases between them. The CDR3 extends over 13 amino acids. Germline assignment: CDR1 GTSNPN and CDR2 SVGIG (reference sequence). The CDR3 DNA reads TGTGCCTGGGCAGGTGGTGCAGGGTCACCCCTCCACTTT. Translating gives CAWAGGAGSPLHF. Full variable domain (remainder filled in from reference TRBV30 and TRBJ1-6): SQTIHQWPATLVQPVGSPLSLECTVEGTSNPNLYWYRQAAGRGLQLLFYSVGIGQISSEVPQNLSASRPQDRQFILSSKKLLLSDSGFYLCAWAGGAGSPLHFGNGTRLTVT.